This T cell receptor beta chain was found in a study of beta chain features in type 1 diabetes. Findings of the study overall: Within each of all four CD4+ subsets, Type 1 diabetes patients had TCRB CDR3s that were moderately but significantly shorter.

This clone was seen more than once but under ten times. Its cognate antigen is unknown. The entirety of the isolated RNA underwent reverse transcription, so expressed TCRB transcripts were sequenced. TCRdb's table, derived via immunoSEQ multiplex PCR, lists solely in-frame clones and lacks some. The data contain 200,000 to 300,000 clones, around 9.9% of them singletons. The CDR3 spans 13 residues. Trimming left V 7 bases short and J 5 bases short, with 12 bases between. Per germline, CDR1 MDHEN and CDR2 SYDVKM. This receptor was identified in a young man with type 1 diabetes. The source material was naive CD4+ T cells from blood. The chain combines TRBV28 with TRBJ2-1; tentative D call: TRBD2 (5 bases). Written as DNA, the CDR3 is TGTGCCAGCACCCGGGGTACGGACAATGAGCAGTTCTTC. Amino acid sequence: CASTRGTDNEQFF.